This T cell receptor beta chain was sequenced during a study of technical replicates of blood from a handful of donors. V dropped 1 base and J dropped 5; count of bases not matched to a gene: 8. The CDR3 loop spans 15 amino acids. Germline-derived CDR1 and CDR2 are MGHRA and YSYEKL. Measured with immunoSEQ multiplex PCR; TCRdb has only the in-frame clones, and not every one. The data show around 80,000 clones, 95% to 98% seen once. Sequencing was carried out using T cells isolated from PBMCs. The chain joins TRBV4-1 to TRBJ2-7, with 7 nucleotides matching TRBD2. The receptor comes from a human donor in good health. The CDR3 loop is CASSQGELARDEQYF. The CDR3 DNA reads TGCGCCAGCAGCCAAGGAGAACTAGCGCGGGACGAGCAGTACTTC.